These T cell receptor beta chains were read from a single sample in a study of shared clonotypes between healthy human individuals. Generated by immunoSEQ multiplex PCR, the TCRdb table keeps only in-frame clones and is missing some. The profile shows fewer than 700,000 clones, roughly 95% of them singletons. Sequencing was done on a sample of naive CD8+ T cells sorted from blood. These receptors originate from a woman in her twenties or thirties in good health. The CDR3 runs from the conserved cysteine through the conserved F or W. A D gene is named only where the DNA matches it firmly. The size entry is marked missing in some rows and otherwise reads once, few, many or a size class.

J gene,D gene,clone size,V gene,CDR3 DNA,CDR3 protein
TRBJ2-7,TRBD2,-,TRBV5-4,TGTGCCTCCGGCGGGGGTGAGTGGCAGGGCATCGACTTC,CASGGGEWQGIDF
TRBJ2-5,-,-,TRBV6-1,TGTGCCAGCAGTCCGGACCCTATGGCAGAGACCCAGTACTTC,CASSPDPMAETQYF
TRBJ1-4,-,few,TRBV6-5,TGTGCCAGCAGTTACTCGGTCCACAGGGAACTGTTTTTT,CASSYSVHRELFF
TRBJ2-1,TRBD2,-,TRBV19,TGTGCCAGTAGTATAGCTGTTAGCGGGAGCCTCTCCTACAATGAGCAGTTCTTC,CASSIAVSGSLSYNEQFF
TRBJ2-3,TRBD2,-,TRBV7-9,TGTGCCAGCAGCCCCTTAGCGGGAGGCGGGGTAGATACGCAGTATTTT,CASSPLAGGGVDTQYF
TRBJ2-2,-,-,TRBV13,TGTGCCAGCAGCTTAGCGGGGGTTATTAGCACCGGGGAGCTGTTTTTT,CASSLAGVISTGELFF
TRBJ1-1,-,-,TRBV7-9,TGTGCCAGCAGCTTACTTGGGACACCGAACACTGAAGCTTTCTTT,CASSLLGTPNTEAFF
TRBJ2-7,-,-,TRBV28,TGTGCCAGCAGCCCCGGTTTTGGAAACGAGCAGTACTTC,CASSPGFGNEQYF
TRBJ2-7,-,once,TRBV27,TGTGCCAGCAGTCCTGTGGGGAGCGTCTACGAGCAGTACTTC,CASSPVGSVYEQYF
TRBJ1-1,-,-,TRBV4-1,TGCGCCAGCAGCCAAGTTGGGAGTTACGGTGAAGCTTTCTTT,CASSQVGSYGEAFF
TRBJ2-7,-,few,TRBV9,TGTGCCAGCAGCCATACGATGGCAGACGAGCAGTACTTC,CASSHTMADEQYF
TRBJ2-3,-,-,TRBV4-1,TGCGCCAGCAGCCAAGAGCGACAGGCCACAGATACGCAGTATTTT,CASSQERQATDTQYF
TRBJ2-7,TRBD1,-,TRBV27,TGTGCCAGCAGTCCCTGGACAGGGGAGTACGAGCAGTACTTC,CASSPWTGEYEQYF
TRBJ2-5,-,-,TRBV28,TGTGCCAGCAGTCTCCGGCTATTGGCGGGGGCAGTTAAAGAGACCCAGTACTTC,CASSLRLLAGAVKETQYF
TRBJ2-7,-,-,TRBV6-1,TGTGCCAGCAGTGAGTCCCATTGGACTCGAAGCTCCTACGAGCAGTACTTC,CASSESHWTRSSYEQYF
TRBJ1-5,-,-,TRBV19,TGTGCCAGTATCGGACAGAATCAGCCCCAGCATTTT,CASIGQNQPQHF
TRBJ1-5,-,once,TRBV6-1,TGTGCCAGCAGTGAAGGAGGGGGACCCATGGAGTATCAGCCCCAGCATTTT,CASSEGGGPMEYQPQHF